Listed here are 5 T cell receptor beta chains from one sample, sequenced in a study of early T cells in non-severe SARS-CoV-2 infection. In TCRdb, the 5' RACE reads were re-called with MiXCR into one record per CDR3 protein. Here the sample spans roughly 90,000 distinct CDR3 sequences, approximately 15% being singletons. The sequenced sample consisted of whole blood. The receptor source for this set is an adult who was a healthcare worker with PCR-confirmed SARS-CoV-2 infection or an uninfected control (not recorded which).

This clonotype showed up just a few times. This chain joins TRBV12-3 or TRBV12-4 and TRBJ2-3; 9 nucleotides align to TRBD2. The CDR3 is 17 amino acids. Trimming cost V 7 bases and J 4 bases; bases outside gene matches: 15. CDR3 amino acids: CASTLRSGGRGADTQYF. The DNA for the CDR3 is TGTGCCAGCACCCTAAGGAGCGGGGGGCGTGGGGCAGATACGCAGTATTTT.

The chain has TRBV7-2 and TRBJ2-7; TRBD1 agrees at 7 bases. CDR1 and CDR2 (germline): SGHTA, FQGNSA. The CDR3 runs to 13 residues. Trimming took 4 bases from V and 3 from J; bases not matched to a gene: 3. Here the CDR3 DNA reads TGTGCCAGCAGCTCGGGACAGAACTACGAGCAGTACGTC. This translates into CASSSGQNYEQYV.

This clonotype was seen more than once but under ten times. V is TRBV6-1 and J is TRBJ1-6; D possibly corresponds to TRBD1 (6 bases). Germline loops: CDR1 MNHNS, CDR2 SASEGT. This CDR3 contains 16 residues. Trimming cost V 3 bases and J 3 bases, with 12 bases left between them. The CDR3 spells CASSDGQTFYNSPLHF. CDR3 nucleotides: TGTGCCAGCAGTGATGGACAGACCTTCTATAATTCACCCCTCCACTTT.

This clonotype came up a few times. The rearrangement uses TRBV4-1 and TRBJ1-1; D not certain. CDR1 MGHRA and CDR2 YSYEKL come from the germline V gene. The CDR3 has 13 amino acids. Trimming pared 0 bases from V and 3 bases from J, leaving 5 bases between. The CDR3 bases are TGCGCCAGCAGCCAAGATCGGGACACTGAAGCTTTCTTT. It encodes CASSQDRDTEAFF.

The CDR3 DNA reads as TGTGCCAGCTTTAGGGGGGACGGGAACACTGAAGCTTTCTTT. It translates to CASFRGDGNTEAFF. The chain couples TRBV7-9 to TRBJ1-1, with D maybe TRBD1 (6 bases). Germline CDR1 and CDR2: SEHNR and FQNEAQ (reference sequence). The CDR3 consists of 14 residues. V was trimmed by 8 bases and J by 1 base, leaving 14 bases between them. Supplemented by reference TRBV7-9 and TRBJ1-1, the full variable domain reads DTGVSQNPRHKITKRGQNVTFRCDPISEHNRLYWYRQTLGQGPEFLTYFQNEAQLEKSRLLSDRFSAERPKGSFSTLEIQRTEQGDSAMYLCASFRGDGNTEAFFGQGTRLTVV.